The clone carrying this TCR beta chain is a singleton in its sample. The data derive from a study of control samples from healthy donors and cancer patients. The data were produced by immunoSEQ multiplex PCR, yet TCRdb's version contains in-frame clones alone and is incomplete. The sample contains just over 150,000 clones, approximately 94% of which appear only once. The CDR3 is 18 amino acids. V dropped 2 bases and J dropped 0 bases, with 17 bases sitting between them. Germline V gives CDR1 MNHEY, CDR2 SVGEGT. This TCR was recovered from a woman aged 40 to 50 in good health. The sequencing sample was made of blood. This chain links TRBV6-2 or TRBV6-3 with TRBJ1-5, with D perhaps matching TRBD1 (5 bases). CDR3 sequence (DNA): TGTGCCAGCAGTTACGACCCCTTATCAGGGAATAGCAATCAGCCCCAGCATTTT. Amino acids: CASSYDPLSGNSNQPQHF.